Listed here is a single TCR beta chain. Its target is not known. This entry comes from a study of T cells in narcolepsy. Assay: immunoSEQ multiplex PCR; the TCRdb copy retains only in-frame clones and omits some. Of about 27,000 clones in the sample, around 74% were seen once. Study-wide results and caveats: Some memory CD4+ repertoires had no autoreactive clone sequences.

The receptor was isolated from a human donor in good health. The material sequenced was memory (CD45RA-) CD4+ T cells from blood.

The DNA for the CDR3 is TGTGCCAGCAGCCTTAGACAGGCCCGGGTCGGGGAGCTGTTTTTT. It specifies CASSLRQARVGELFF. This chain uses TRBV7-9 with TRBJ2-2; D may be TRBD1 (6 bases). V lost 5 bases, J lost 7 bases, and 17 bases lay in between. Germline V gives CDR1 SEHNR, CDR2 FQNEAQ (reference sequence). The CDR3 covers 15 residues. Together with reference TRBV7-9 and TRBJ2-2, the CDR3 gives the full variable domain: DTGVSQNPRHKITKRGQNVTFRCDPISEHNRLYWYRQTLGQGPEFLTYFQNEAQLEKSRLLSDRFSAERPKGSFSTLEIQRTEQGDSAMYLCASSLRQARVGELFFGEGSRLTVL.